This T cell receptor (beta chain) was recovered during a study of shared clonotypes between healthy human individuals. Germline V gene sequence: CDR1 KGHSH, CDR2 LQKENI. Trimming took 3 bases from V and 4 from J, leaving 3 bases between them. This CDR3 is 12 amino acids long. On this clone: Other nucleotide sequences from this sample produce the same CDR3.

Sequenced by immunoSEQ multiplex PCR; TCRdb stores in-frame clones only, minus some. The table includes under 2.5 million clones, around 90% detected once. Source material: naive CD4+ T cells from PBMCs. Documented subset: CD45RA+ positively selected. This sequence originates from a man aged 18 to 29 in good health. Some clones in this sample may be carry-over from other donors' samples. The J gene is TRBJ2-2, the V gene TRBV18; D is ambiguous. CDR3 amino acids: CASSPRTGELFF. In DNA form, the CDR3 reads TGTGCCAGCTCACCCCGCACCGGGGAGCTGTTTTTT.